This record covers a single T cell receptor beta chain. Here immunoSEQ multiplex PCR was the method, and the copy in TCRdb shows in-frame clones only, minus some. This sample has 250,000 or so clones; around 83% occur once, and the top ten carry roughly 1.9%. These data are taken from a study of blood T cell repertoires in COVID-19. Turning to the study itself: The United States, Italy and Spain were the sources of the acute and convalescent COVID-19 samples.

The V end lost 11 bases, the J end lost 1 base, and 14 bases lay between the germline ends. This CDR3 has 13 residues. Per germline, CDR1 MNHEY and CDR2 SVGAGI. The receptor's source is a man under 40 who had recovered from COVID-19. Sequencing was carried out using peripheral blood. The gene calls are TRBV6-5 and TRBJ2-5, with D possibly being TRBD1 (7 bases). The CDR3 sequence: CAGGDRFQETQYF. As DNA, the CDR3 is TGTGCCGGCGGGGACAGATTCCAAGAGACCCAGTACTTC.